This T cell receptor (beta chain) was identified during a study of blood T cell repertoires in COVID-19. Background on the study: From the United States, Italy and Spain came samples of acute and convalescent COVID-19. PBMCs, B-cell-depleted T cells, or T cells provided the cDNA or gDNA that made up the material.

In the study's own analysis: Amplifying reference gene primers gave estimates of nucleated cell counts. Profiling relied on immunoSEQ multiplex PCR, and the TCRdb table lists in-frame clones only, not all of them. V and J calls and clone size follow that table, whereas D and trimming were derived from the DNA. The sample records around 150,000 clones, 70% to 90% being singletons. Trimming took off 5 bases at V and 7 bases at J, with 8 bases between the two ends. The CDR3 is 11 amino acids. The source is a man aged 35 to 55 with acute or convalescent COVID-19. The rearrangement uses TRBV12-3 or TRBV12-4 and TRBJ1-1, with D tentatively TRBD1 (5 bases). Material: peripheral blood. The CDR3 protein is CASSLQGEAFF. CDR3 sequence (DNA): TGTGCCAGCAGTCTTCAGGGTGAAGCTTTCTTT.